This TCR beta chain came from a study of OX40 agonist ivuxolimab in advanced cancers. About the full investigation: The costimulatory receptor OX40 (CD134) was targeted by ivuxolimab, a fully human IgG2 agonistic monoclonal antibody. Partial responses occurred in three dose-escalation patients, of whom one had hepatocellular carcinoma and two had cutaneous melanoma. A male proportion of nearly 85% and a mean age of 60 years, ranging from 23 to 79, were recorded for the dose-escalation cohort. Peripheral TCRbeta sequencing was intended to test whether TCR sequence diversity was altered and clonal T-cell expansion was caused by ivuxolimab. Of the approximately 50 dose-escalation patients, hepatocellular carcinoma was present in about 19, melanoma in around 15, renal cell carcinoma in 9 and head and neck cancer in 9. Intravenous ivuxolimab was administered to patients every 2 weeks at six dose levels: 0.01, 0.1, 0.3, 1.5, 3 and 10 mg/kg. The paper reports the monotherapy dose-escalation portion (N of about 52 patients) of the phase I ivuxolimab trial. Patients were allowed to have had prior anti-PD-1, anti-PD-L1 or anti-CTLA-4 therapy, and approximately 40% of the dose-escalation patients had been treated with checkpoint inhibitors.

V is clipped by 3 bases and J by 15 bases, and the sequence between their germline boundaries is 15 bases long. Based on the germline V gene (reference sequence), the CDR1 and CDR2 sequences are SEHNR and FQNEAQ. The CDR3 has 12 amino acids, counting the end cysteine and phenylalanine. The only DNA kept is the CDR3, 36 bases in frame from the first base. Genomic DNA was isolated from the sorted cells so that the TCRbeta CDR3 region could be sequenced. The immunoSEQ Assay was used for sequencing of TCRbeta CDR3 regions. The immuneACCESS repertoire file appears here via TCRdb, limited to in-frame rearrangements. These files lack a portion of the clones; in checked studies, under half of the deficit traces to unresolved V genes, and the cause of the others is not known. In this sample the table shows roughly 56,000 clones, 85% to 90% of which occur a single time. The ten largest clones capture about 0.8% of the sample.

As concerns this clone: The antigen it binds to is not known. Per-base quality was not reported, and no clone a single base away is much larger than it.

Patients with a history of autoimmune disease or receiving systemic immunosuppression were excluded from the trial. Peripheral blood for TCR sequencing was drawn from every dose cohort at baseline, at cycle 4 day 1 and at cycle 7 day 1. Samples came from an open-label, multicenter, first-in-human phase I dose-escalation trial of ivuxolimab. Adults with locally advanced or metastatic head and neck squamous cell, hepatocellular, melanoma or renal cell carcinoma were enrolled in the trial. CD4+ and CD8+ T cells were sorted separately from peripheral blood before TCR sequencing. What the authors observed across the whole study: After ivuxolimab, CD8+ T cells had more expanded clones than CD4+ T cells on average. At doses of 0.1 to 3.0 mg/kg, clonal expansion of both CD4+ and CD8+ T cells in blood was seen between baseline and week 6. Which antigens the clonally expanded peripheral T cells were specific for was not determined. Low levels of normalized T-cell clonal expansion were also seen in some nonresponding patients. Partial responders in the 0.1-3.0 mg/kg groups had among the lowest normalized peripheral clonal expansion, especially among CD8+ T cells.

The sequenced sample was CD4+ or CD8+ T cells sorted from blood, obtained in a trial of the OX40 agonist ivuxolimab. The V gene is TRBV7-9 and the J gene is TRBJ2-1; a tentative D match to TRBD2 spans 5 bases. This TCR came from an adult with an advanced solid tumor such as melanoma, head and neck, liver or kidney cancer. The CDR3 corresponds to CASSFRDPEVFF. Here is the DNA: TGTGCCAGCAGCTTTAGAGACCCGGAGGTGTTCTTC.